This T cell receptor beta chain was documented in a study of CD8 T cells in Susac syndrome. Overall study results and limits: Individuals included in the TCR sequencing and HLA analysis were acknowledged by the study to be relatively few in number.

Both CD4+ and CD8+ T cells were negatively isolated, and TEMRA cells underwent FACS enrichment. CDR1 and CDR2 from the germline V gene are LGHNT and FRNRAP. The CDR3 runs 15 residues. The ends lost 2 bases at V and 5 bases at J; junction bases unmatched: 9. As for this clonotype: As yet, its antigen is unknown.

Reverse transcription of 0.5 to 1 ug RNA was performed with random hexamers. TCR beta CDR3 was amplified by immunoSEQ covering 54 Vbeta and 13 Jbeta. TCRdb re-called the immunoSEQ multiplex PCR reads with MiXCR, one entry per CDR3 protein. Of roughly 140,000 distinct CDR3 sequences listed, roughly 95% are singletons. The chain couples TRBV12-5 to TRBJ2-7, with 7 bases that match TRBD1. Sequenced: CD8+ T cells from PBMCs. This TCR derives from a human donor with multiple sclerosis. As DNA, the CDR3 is TGTGCTAGTGGTTTGCTGCGAACAGGGGCGGACGAGCAGTACTTC. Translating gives CASGLLRTGADEQYF.